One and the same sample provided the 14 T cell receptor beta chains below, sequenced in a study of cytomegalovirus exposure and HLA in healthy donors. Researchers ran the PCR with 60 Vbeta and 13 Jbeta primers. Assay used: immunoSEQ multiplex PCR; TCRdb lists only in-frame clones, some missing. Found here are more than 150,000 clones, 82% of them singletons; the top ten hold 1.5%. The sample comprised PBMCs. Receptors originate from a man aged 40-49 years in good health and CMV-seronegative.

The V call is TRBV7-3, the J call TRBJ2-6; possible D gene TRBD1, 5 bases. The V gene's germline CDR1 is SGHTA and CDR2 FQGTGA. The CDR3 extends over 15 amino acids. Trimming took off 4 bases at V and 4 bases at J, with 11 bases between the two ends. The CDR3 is CASSSQAFGANVLTF. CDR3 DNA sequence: TGTGCCAGCAGCTCACAGGCCTTCGGGGCCAACGTCCTGACTTTC.

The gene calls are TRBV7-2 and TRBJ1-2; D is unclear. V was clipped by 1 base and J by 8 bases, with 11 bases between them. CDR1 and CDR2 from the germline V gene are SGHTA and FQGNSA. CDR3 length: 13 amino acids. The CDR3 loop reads CASSLGTVGGYTF. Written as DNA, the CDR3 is TGTGCCAGCAGCTTAGGTACAGTAGGAGGCTACACCTTC.

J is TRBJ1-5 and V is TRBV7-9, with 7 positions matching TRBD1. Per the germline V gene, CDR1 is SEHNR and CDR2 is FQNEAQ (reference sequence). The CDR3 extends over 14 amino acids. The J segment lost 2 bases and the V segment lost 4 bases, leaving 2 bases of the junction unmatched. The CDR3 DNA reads TGTGCCAGCAGCTCCACAGGGGGCAATCAGCCCCAGCATTTT. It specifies CASSSTGGNQPQHF.

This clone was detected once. DNA of the CDR3: TGTGCCAGCAATCGGGACTACTATGGCTACACCTTC. Translating gives CASNRDYYGYTF. This chain joins TRBV2 and TRBJ1-2; possible D gene TRBD1, 5 bases. From germline, CDR1 is SNHLY and CDR2 FYNNEI. The CDR3 consists of 12 residues. V was clipped by 7 bases and J by 3 bases, with 9 bases between them.

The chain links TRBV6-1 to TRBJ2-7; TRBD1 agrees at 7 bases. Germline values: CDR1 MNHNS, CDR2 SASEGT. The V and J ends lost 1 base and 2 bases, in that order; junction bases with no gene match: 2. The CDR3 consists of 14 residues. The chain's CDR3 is CASSEGGTAYEQYF. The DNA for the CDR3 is TGTGCCAGCAGTGAAGGGGGGACAGCCTACGAGCAGTACTTC.

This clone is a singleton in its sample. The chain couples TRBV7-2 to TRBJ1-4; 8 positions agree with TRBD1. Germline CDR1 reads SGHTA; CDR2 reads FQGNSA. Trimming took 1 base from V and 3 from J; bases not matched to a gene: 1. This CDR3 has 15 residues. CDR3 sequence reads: CASSLGTGSNEKLFF. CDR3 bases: TGTGCCAGCAGCTTAGGGACAGGGTCTAATGAAAAACTGTTTTTT.

In nucleotides, the CDR3 is TGCAGCGGCGGGGGTGGGTTCGGGGCGAGCGGGAGGAATGAGCAGTTCTTC. Amino acids: CSGGGGFGASGRNEQFF. This chain uses TRBV29-1 with TRBJ2-1; 9 bases fit TRBD2. CDR1 is SQVTM, CDR2 ANQGSEA, per germline. Trimming cost V 7 bases and J 7 bases; bases outside gene matches: 20. The CDR3 sequence is 17 residues long.

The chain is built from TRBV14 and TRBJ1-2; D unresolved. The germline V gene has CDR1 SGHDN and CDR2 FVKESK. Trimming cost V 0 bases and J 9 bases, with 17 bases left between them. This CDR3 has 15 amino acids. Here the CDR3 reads CASSQDLVRGISYTF. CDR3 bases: TGTGCCAGCAGCCAAGATCTCGTGAGAGGGATCAGCTACACCTTC.

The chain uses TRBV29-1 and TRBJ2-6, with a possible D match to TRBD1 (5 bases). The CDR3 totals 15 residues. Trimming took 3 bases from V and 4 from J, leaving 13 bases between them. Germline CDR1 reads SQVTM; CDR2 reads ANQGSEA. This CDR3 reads CSVESGYSGANVLTF. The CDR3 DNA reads TGCAGCGTTGAGTCAGGGTACTCCGGGGCCAACGTCCTGACTTTC.

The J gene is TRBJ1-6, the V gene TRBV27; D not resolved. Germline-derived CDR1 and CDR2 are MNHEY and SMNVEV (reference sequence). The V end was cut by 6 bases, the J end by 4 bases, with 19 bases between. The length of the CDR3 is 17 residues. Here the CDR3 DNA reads TGTGCCAGCAGCCCTTCCCCCGTCGGAGGATATAATTCACCCCTCCACTTT. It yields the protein CASSPSPVGGYNSPLHF.

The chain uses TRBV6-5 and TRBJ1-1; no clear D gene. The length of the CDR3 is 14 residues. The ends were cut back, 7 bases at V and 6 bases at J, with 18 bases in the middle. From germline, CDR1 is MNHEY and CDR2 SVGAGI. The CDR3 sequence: CASKSSVERAEAFF. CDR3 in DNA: TGTGCCAGCAAATCGTCAGTAGAGCGAGCTGAAGCTTTCTTT.

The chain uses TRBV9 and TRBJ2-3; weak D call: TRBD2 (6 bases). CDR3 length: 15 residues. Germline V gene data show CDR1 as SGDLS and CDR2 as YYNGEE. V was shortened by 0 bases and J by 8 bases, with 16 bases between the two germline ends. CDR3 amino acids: CASSVEGSGTGTQYF. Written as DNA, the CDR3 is TGTGCCAGCAGCGTAGAGGGTAGCGGTACTGGTACGCAGTATTTT.

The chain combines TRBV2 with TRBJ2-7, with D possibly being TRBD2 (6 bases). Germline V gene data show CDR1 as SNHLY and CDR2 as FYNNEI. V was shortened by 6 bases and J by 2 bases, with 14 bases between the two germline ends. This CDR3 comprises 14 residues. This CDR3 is CASSPGTAPYEQYF. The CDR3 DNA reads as TGTGCCAGCAGCCCCGGGACTGCCCCCTACGAGCAGTACTTC.

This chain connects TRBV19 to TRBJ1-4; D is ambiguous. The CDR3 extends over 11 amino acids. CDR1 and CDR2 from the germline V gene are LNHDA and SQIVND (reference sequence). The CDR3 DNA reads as TGTGCGGCGGGCGTTAATGAAAAACTGTTTTTT. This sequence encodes CAAGVNEKLFF.